This T cell receptor (beta chain) was sequenced during a study of blood T cell repertoires in COVID-19. Clones were read by immunoSEQ multiplex PCR, and TCRdb kept only the in-frame ones, dropping some. The sample has fewer than 350,000 clones, 85% seen once; the top ten hold under 2%. V lost 5 bases and J lost 4; bases outside the gene matches: 5. The CDR3 is 15 amino acids. Germline V gene sequence: CDR1 SQVTM, CDR2 ANQGSEA. Those who participated ranged in age from 18 to 89 years and resided in about two dozen US areas. This chain links TRBV29-1 with TRBJ2-2; 12 bases fit TRBD1. This TCR came from a woman in her 30s who had been exposed to COVID-19. Input material: PBMCs or T cells enriched from blood (not recorded which). The CDR3 DNA reads TGCAGCGTTTCCGGGACAGGGGGCATCACCGGGGAGCTGTTTTTT. It yields the protein CSVSGTGGITGELFF.